The next 10 T cell receptor beta chains were all read from a single sample in a study of cytomegalovirus exposure and HLA in healthy donors. The assay was immunoSEQ multiplex PCR, and TCRdb's table has in-frame clones only and misses some. The sample contains about 130,000 clones, more than 95% of which appear only once. Sequenced sample: PBMCs. These receptors were obtained from a man aged 18-30 years in good health and CMV-seronegative.

DNA of the CDR3: TGTGCCAGCAGCCCCCCCCAGGCCTTCTCTGGAAACACCATATATTTT. Translation: CASSPPQAFSGNTIYF. The gene calls are TRBV13 and TRBJ1-3; D is ambiguous. Germline CDR1 and CDR2: PRHDT and FYEKMQ (reference sequence). The germline V and J ends were trimmed by 5 bases and 0 bases, with 14 bases remaining between them. The CDR3 is 16 residues long.

The chain recombines TRBV6-5 with TRBJ2-5; no clear D. The V gene lost 6 bases and the J gene lost 1 base, with 6 bases spanning the gap. The germline gives CDR1 MNHEY, CDR2 SVGAGI. The CDR3 has 12 amino acids. This CDR3 reads CASRAVQETQYF. CDR3 nucleotides: TGTGCCAGCAGGGCTGTCCAAGAGACCCAGTACTTC.

This chain connects TRBV29-1 to TRBJ1-1, with TRBD1 as a possible D gene (5 bases). CDR3 size: 14 residues. V dropped 0 bases and J dropped 2 bases, with 10 bases sitting between them. CDR1 is SQVTM, CDR2 ANQGSEA, per germline. The CDR3 protein is CSVEDRTLNTEAFF. CDR3 DNA: TGCAGCGTTGAAGATCGGACACTAAACACTGAAGCTTTCTTT.

This sequence joins TRBV4-1 and TRBJ2-2; 12 positions match TRBD2. Germline V gene lookup returns CDR1 MGHRA and CDR2 YSYEKL. The CDR3 runs to 17 residues. With 1 base clipped from V and 6 bases from J, the junction kept 6 bases outside the gene matches. The CDR3, as DNA: TGCGCCAGCAGCCAAGCACGACTAGCGGGAGTCCCCGGGGAGCTGTTTTTT. This translates into CASSQARLAGVPGELFF.

The rearrangement links TRBV30 to TRBJ2-1; no clear D. Deletions cut 0 bases from V and 6 bases from J, with 15 bases between. Germline V gives CDR1 GTSNPN, CDR2 SVGIG (reference sequence). This CDR3 has 15 residues. The CDR3 protein is CAWSVALPYGNEQFF. The DNA for the CDR3 is TGTGCCTGGAGTGTAGCACTACCCTACGGCAATGAGCAGTTCTTC.

This chain joins TRBV28 and TRBJ2-7; tentatively, D is TRBD1 (5 bases). V was pared by 10 bases and J by 2 bases, with 15 bases between. This CDR3 comprises 13 residues. Germline V gene sequence: CDR1 MDHEN, CDR2 SYDVKM. Written as DNA, the CDR3 is TGTGCCACAGAGCAGGGTGCCCCCTACGAGCAGTACTTC. As protein: CATEQGAPYEQYF.

The chain couples TRBV28 to TRBJ1-2, with a weak D call TRBD1 (6 bases). Looked up from germline, CDR1 is MDHEN and CDR2 is SYDVKM. V was shortened by 6 bases and J by 4 bases, with 15 bases between the two germline ends. The CDR3 consists of 14 residues. The CDR3 DNA reads TGTGCCAGCAGACCTCCACAGGGTAGCTATGGCTACACCTTC. Translation: CASRPPQGSYGYTF.

This sequence joins TRBV5-1 and TRBJ2-3, with a tentative D call TRBD2 (5 bases). This CDR3 has 16 residues. V dropped 5 bases and J dropped 2 bases, with 18 bases sitting between them. CDR1 is SGHRS and CDR2 is YFSETQ in the germline V gene. The CDR3 DNA reads TGCGCCAGCAGGGTCGGGCTCAGCGGATTCACAGATACGCAGTATTTT. As protein: CASRVGLSGFTDTQYF.

V gene TRBV19 combines with J gene TRBJ1-3, with D perhaps matching TRBD1 (6 bases). The CDR3 runs to 14 residues. Germline lookup yields CDR1 LNHDA and CDR2 SQIVND (reference sequence). V was shortened by 7 bases and J by 2 bases, with 12 bases between the two germline ends. The CDR3 region is CASTGQITGNTIYF. The CDR3 nucleotides are TGTGCCAGTACCGGACAGATTACTGGAAACACCATATATTTT. The whole variable domain, remainder taken from reference TRBV19 and TRBJ1-3, is DGGITQSPKYLFRKEGQNVTLSCEQNLNHDAMYWYRQDPGQGLRLIYYSQIVNDFQKGDIAEGYSVSREKKESFPLTVTSAQKNPTAFYLCASTGQITGNTIYFGEGSWLTVV.

The CDR3 region is CASSRGTVRETQYF. For the CDR3, the DNA is TGTGCCAGCAGCCGGGGGACAGTCAGGGAGACCCAGTACTTC. The chain carries TRBV7-2 and TRBJ2-5; possible D gene TRBD1, 7 bases. V was pared by 5 bases and J by 5 bases, with 15 bases between. This CDR3 is built from 14 residues. Germline CDR1 SGHTA, CDR2 FQGNSA.